This TCR beta chain was sequenced during a study of long-term antiretroviral therapy in people with HIV. They ran version v3.0 of the immunoSEQ assay at survey level. Assay used: immunoSEQ multiplex PCR; TCRdb lists only in-frame clones, some missing. The sample has 20,000 to 25,000 clones; under 85% are singletons. V was trimmed by 0 bases and J by 11 bases, leaving 16 bases between them. The V gene's germline CDR1 is LGHNT and CDR2 FRNRAP. The CDR3 sequence is 14 residues long. The chain uses TRBV12-5 and TRBJ1-1; D may be TRBD1 (5 bases). Here the sequenced sample was unsorted PBMCs, taken 0.5 years before starting antiretroviral therapy. This clonotype originated in a man in his forties with HIV. The CDR3 region is CASGLVGLGGRAFF. DNA of the CDR3: TGTGCTAGTGGTTTGGTAGGTCTCGGGGGTCGGGCTTTCTTT.